This T cell receptor beta chain is drawn from a study of siplizumab effects on memory and regulatory T cells. To note about this clone: The target antigen is unknown.

Study outcomes and limitations: The study found that mappable alloreactive CD4+ clones averaged about 70% Treg-derived with siplizumab and 25% to 30% in controls.

Per germline, CDR1 LNHDA and CDR2 SQIVND (reference sequence). The CDR3 contains 12 residues. V was clipped by 4 bases and J by 8 bases, with 11 bases between them. This table comes from immunoSEQ multiplex PCR, and its TCRdb copy is limited to in-frame clones, with some not included. Of under 100,000 clones in the sample, roughly 89% were seen once. The origin of this receptor is a human donor in good health. The sample was Tregs sorted from blood. The chain carries TRBV19 and TRBJ1-1; D gene uncertain. The CDR3 sequence is CASSRRFQEAFF. Written as DNA, the CDR3 is TGTGCCAGTAGTAGGAGGTTTCAGGAAGCTTTCTTT.